A single sample gave rise to the 9 T cell receptor beta chains below, sequenced in a study of T cell responses to AZD1222 COVID-19 vaccine listed by TCRdb under 2021. The time point label, as the study defines it: baseline before first vaccination. The library was built by means of the immunoSEQ multiplex PCR assay. TCRdb re-hosts the immuneACCESS table, in-frame sequences only. Its copies lack some clones; in the studies checked, an unresolved V gene accounts for under half of them, and the cause for the rest is not known. This sample comprises more than 95,000 clones, about 89% of them detected only once. The ten largest clones take up roughly 3.9% of the sample. Sequenced material: peripheral blood, taken on day 0 of AZD1222 vaccination. These TCRs come from an adult in good health.

The chain is built from TRBV28 and TRBJ1-6, with 9 bases that match TRBD1. Germline lookup yields CDR1 MDHEN and CDR2 SYDVKM. This CDR3 spans 15 amino acids. V was pared by 1 base and J by 9 bases, with 4 bases of the junction left unmatched. The CDR3 bases are TGTGCCAGCAGTTTATTCCGGACAGGGGCTTCACCCCTCCACTTT. This translates into CASSLFRTGASPLHF.

This sequence joins TRBV7-3 and TRBJ2-5, with a possible D match to TRBD1 (6 bases). This CDR3 has 16 residues. Trimming took 3 bases from V and 4 from J, leaving 18 bases between them. The germline V gene encodes CDR1 SGHTA and CDR2 FQGTGA. The CDR3 DNA follows: TGTGCCAGCAGCTTGTTGGGGGCCCCGACCAGAGAGACCCAGTACTTC. Its protein product is CASSLLGAPTRETQYF.

The CDR3 region is CSAKKVTEQYF. DNA for the CDR3: TGCAGTGCTAAGAAAGTCACCGAGCAGTACTTC. V gene TRBV20-1 combines with J gene TRBJ2-7; D unclear. V was clipped by 4 bases and J by 6 bases, with 10 bases between them. Germline-derived CDR1 and CDR2 are DFQATT and SNEGSKA (reference sequence). This CDR3 region has 11 residues.

This sequence joins TRBV7-9 and TRBJ2-5; weak D call: TRBD2 (6 bases). There are 12 residues in the CDR3. Germline V gene data show CDR1 as SEHNR and CDR2 as FQNEAQ (reference sequence). Between the trimmed V and J ends, which lost 4 bases and 4 bases, there was a span of 7 bases. CDR3 DNA: TGTGCCAGCAGCTCGGGACTAGAGACCCAGTACTTC. It specifies CASSSGLETQYF.

Concerning this clone: Additional DNA sequences in this sample encode the identical CDR3. V usage is TRBV7-2 and J usage is TRBJ1-1; D not resolved. V was clipped by 5 bases and J by 3 bases, with 10 bases between them. The CDR3 runs to 13 residues. Looked up from germline, CDR1 is SGHTA and CDR2 is FQGNSA. CDR3 nucleotide sequence: TGTGCCAGCAGCCGGAGGGCGGACACTGAAGCTTTCTTT. It codes for CASSRRADTEAFF.

The CDR3 here is CASSLTSRGYTF. CDR3 bases: TGTGCCAGCAGCCTGACGAGCAGGGGCTACACCTTC. This chain uses TRBV28 with TRBJ1-2; D not certain. The germline V gene encodes CDR1 MDHEN and CDR2 SYDVKM. Trimming cost V 6 bases and J 8 bases, with 13 bases left between them. The CDR3 sequence is 12 residues long.

A note on this clone: Distinct nucleotide sequences in the sample also encode this CDR3. The chain links TRBV5-1 to TRBJ2-1; 7 bases align to TRBD1. The CDR3 consists of 15 residues. Trimming cost V 0 bases and J 4 bases; bases outside gene matches: 4. Germline V gene lookup returns CDR1 SGHRS and CDR2 YFSETQ. The CDR3 reads CASSLGQGPYNEQFF. In DNA form, the CDR3 reads TGCGCCAGCAGCTTGGGACAGGGACCATACAATGAGCAGTTCTTC.

The V gene is TRBV9, the J gene TRBJ2-1, with D uncertain. The length of the CDR3 is 14 residues. The germline V gene has CDR1 SGDLS and CDR2 YYNGEE. Deletions cut 0 bases from V and 0 bases from J, with 4 bases between. This CDR3 reads CASSVVSSYNEQFF. CDR3 coding DNA: TGTGCCAGCAGCGTAGTGAGCTCCTACAATGAGCAGTTCTTC.

The chain carries TRBV4-2 and TRBJ1-2; perhaps TRBD1 as D (6 bases). This CDR3 has 12 amino acids. The V gene lost 4 bases and the J gene lost 3 bases, with 6 bases spanning the gap. The germline V gene has CDR1 LGHNA and CDR2 YNFKEQ. The CDR3 spells CASSRTDYGYTF. In nucleotides, the CDR3 is TGTGCCAGCAGCCGGACAGACTATGGCTACACCTTC.